The 26 T cell receptor beta chains reported below all come from one sample, sequenced in a study of OX40 agonist ivuxolimab in advanced cancers. Sequencing used immunoSEQ multiplex PCR; TCRdb keeps in-frame clones, though not all of them. The table lists about 55,000 clones, around 77% of them singletons. The sample was CD4+ or CD8+ T cells sorted from blood, taken in a trial of the OX40 agonist ivuxolimab. These receptors were obtained from an adult with an advanced solid tumor such as melanoma, head and neck, liver or kidney cancer.

The chain has TRBV2 and TRBJ1-2; tentative D call: TRBD1 (6 bases). There are 15 residues in the CDR3. V was clipped by 6 bases and J by 4 bases, with 18 bases between them. Germline V gene data show CDR1 as SNHLY and CDR2 as FYNNEI. The CDR3 nucleotides are TGTGCCAGCAGCTTTGACAGGTCCTCGGGCTATGGCTACACCTTC. Protein: CASSFDRSSGYGYTF.

The chain carries TRBV15 and TRBJ1-6; weak D call: TRBD1 (5 bases). The CDR3 has 13 amino acids. The ends were cut back, 0 bases at V and 15 bases at J, with 12 bases in the middle. CDR1 and CDR2 (germline): LNHNV, YYDKDF (reference sequence). The CDR3 DNA reads TGTGCCACCAGCAGAGAGGGTGGGGGATTCCTCCACTTT. Translation gives CATSREGGGFLHF. The variable domain in full, with the rest retrieved from reference TRBV15 and TRBJ1-6, is DAMVIQNPRYQVTQFGKPVTLSCSQTLNHNVMYWYQQKSSQAPKLLFHYYDKDFNNEADTPDNFQSRRPNTSFCFLDIRSPGLGDTAMYLCATSREGGGFLHFGNGTRLTVT.

V is TRBV4-1 and J is TRBJ2-3, with 8 nucleotides matching TRBD2. Germline trimming cut 3 bases from V and 12 bases from J; bases unmatched to any gene: 5. The CDR3 contains 12 residues. The germline gives CDR1 MGHRA, CDR2 YSYEKL. CDR3 DNA sequence: TGCGCCAGCAGCCACCTAGGACTAGCTCAGTATTTT. Protein sequence: CASSHLGLAQYF.

V usage is TRBV6-1 and J usage is TRBJ1-2; the D is unclear. Germline CDR1 MNHNS, CDR2 SASEGT. V lost 0 bases, J lost 6 bases, and 17 bases lay in between. The CDR3 runs 16 residues. The CDR3 loop reads CASSEARRDATNGYTF. DNA of the CDR3: TGTGCCAGCAGTGAAGCGCGGAGGGATGCGACTAATGGCTACACCTTC.

This rearrangement joins TRBV5-4 to TRBJ2-4; D is possibly TRBD1 (6 bases). Germline values: CDR1 SGHNT, CDR2 YYREEE (reference sequence). The CDR3 runs 15 residues. Deletions cut 4 bases from V and 7 bases from J, with 18 bases between. The CDR3 loop is CASSRDGGRRNIQYF. CDR3 in DNA: TGTGCCAGCAGCAGGGATGGGGGCAGGAGGAACATTCAGTACTTC. Full variable domain (rest looked up from reference TRBV5-4 and TRBJ2-4): ETGVTQSPTHLIKTRGQQVTLRCSSQSGHNTVSWYQQALGQGPQFIFQYYREEENGRGNFPPRFSGLQFPNYSSELNVNALELDDSALYLCASSRDGGRRNIQYFGAGTRLSVL.

V gene TRBV7-9 combines with J gene TRBJ1-2, with a weak D call TRBD1 (5 bases). Germline V CDR1 and CDR2: SEHNR, FQNEAQ (reference sequence). Trimming took off 1 base at V and 6 bases at J, with 9 bases between the two ends. There are 13 residues in the CDR3. CDR3 sequence (DNA): TGTGCCAGCAGCTTAGGCAGGGTTAATGGCTACACCTTC. Its protein product is CASSLGRVNGYTF. The full variable domain, its missing parts supplied by reference TRBV7-9 and TRBJ1-2, is DTGVSQNPRHKITKRGQNVTFRCDPISEHNRLYWYRQTLGQGPEFLTYFQNEAQLEKSRLLSDRFSAERPKGSFSTLEIQRTEQGDSAMYLCASSLGRVNGYTFGSGTRLTVV.

The V call is TRBV2, the J call TRBJ1-2; the D gene is possibly TRBD1 (6 bases). This CDR3 is built from 14 residues. Germline V CDR1 and CDR2: SNHLY, FYNNEI. V was pared by 7 bases and J by 4 bases, with 16 bases between. The CDR3 bases are TGTGCCAGCATAATTCTTGGGACAAGCTATGGCTACACCTTC. Amino acids: CASIILGTSYGYTF.

The gene calls are TRBV2 and TRBJ1-1; possible D gene TRBD1, 5 bases. In germline, CDR1 is SNHLY, CDR2 FYNNEI. The CDR3 runs to 15 residues. V shed 6 bases and J shed 1 base, with 15 bases lying between them. CDR3 region: CASSALGGGNTEAFF. The CDR3 bases are TGTGCCAGCAGCGCCTTGGGGGGTGGGAACACTGAAGCTTTCTTT.

This chain links TRBV28 with TRBJ2-7; 11 nucleotides match TRBD2. From germline, CDR1 is MDHEN and CDR2 SYDVKM. The CDR3 runs 16 residues. Trimming removed 1 base from V and 7 bases from J; junction bases left unmatched: 9. CDR3 in DNA: TGTGCCAGCAGTTTATTAGGTAGCGGGAGGGTGGGGGAGCAGTACTTC. Its translation: CASSLLGSGRVGEQYF.

This clone appeared a few times. This chain uses TRBV27 with TRBJ1-6; 8 nucleotides agree with TRBD1. The CDR3 is 14 amino acids. Trimming at V came to 6 bases and at J to 3 bases, leaving 1 base not matched to a gene. The germline V gene has CDR1 MNHEY and CDR2 SMNVEV (reference sequence). The CDR3 is CASRGTGYNSPLHF. The CDR3 DNA follows: TGTGCCAGCAGGGGGACAGGCTATAATTCACCCCTCCACTTT.

The chain recombines TRBV5-8 with TRBJ1-2; TRBD1 matches at 7 bases. CDR1 and CDR2 (germline): SGHTS, YDEGEE. This CDR3 has 13 residues. V shed 0 bases, J shed 6 bases, and the junction held 2 bases outside the gene matches. CDR3 amino acids: CASSLGQGDGYTF. The CDR3 DNA reads TGTGCCAGCAGCTTGGGACAGGGAGATGGCTACACCTTC.

The chain carries TRBV29-1 and TRBJ1-5; TRBD1 is a possible D gene (6 bases). The CDR3 is 12 amino acids. Trimming removed 7 bases at V and 5 bases at J, with 12 bases between. Germline CDR1 is SQVTM and CDR2 is ANQGSEA. In DNA, the CDR3 is TGCAGCGCCGGTAACAGGGATCAGCCCCAGCATTTT. Amino acids: CSAGNRDQPQHF. The full variable domain, in which reference TRBV29-1 and TRBJ1-5 provide the parts outside the CDR3, is SAVISQKPSRDICQRGTSLTIQCQVDSQVTMMFWYRQQPGQSLTLIATANQGSEATYESGFVIDKFPISRPNLTFSTLTVSNMSPEDSSIYLCSAGNRDQPQHFGDGTRLSIL.

J is TRBJ1-1 and V is TRBV5-1, with TRBD1 matching 7 bases. Germline CDR1 and CDR2: SGHRS and YFSETQ. The CDR3 length is 14 residues. J gave up 0 bases and V 4 bases, and 3 bases lay outside the gene matches. CDR3: CASSQGQLNTEAFF. The CDR3, as DNA: TGCGCCAGCAGCCAGGGACAGTTGAACACTGAAGCTTTCTTT.

The table lists this clone with a few counts. The gene calls are TRBV10-1 and TRBJ2-5; 7 bases line up with TRBD2. The CDR3 extends over 13 amino acids. Germline V gives CDR1 WNHNN, CDR2 SYGVQD (reference sequence). Trimming at V came to 4 bases and at J to 5 bases, leaving 4 bases not matched to a gene. DNA of the CDR3: TGCGCCAGCAGTGGGGCGGGAGCGGAGACCCAGTACTTC. Protein product: CASSGAGAETQYF.

The chain recombines TRBV4-2 with TRBJ1-1, with D uncertain. Germline V gives CDR1 LGHNA, CDR2 YNFKEQ. Trimming removed 0 bases at V and 6 bases at J, with 2 bases between. CDR3 length: 11 residues. CDR3 sequence reads: CASSQEAEAFF. The CDR3 DNA sequence: TGTGCCAGCAGCCAAGAGGCTGAAGCTTTCTTT.

This clone was seen only a few times. V is TRBV4-2 and J is TRBJ2-2, with D hard to call. CDR1 and CDR2 (germline): LGHNA, YNFKEQ. The CDR3 extends over 13 amino acids. V lost 0 bases, J lost 7 bases, and 6 bases lay in between. CDR3 sequence (DNA): TGTGCCAGCAGCCAAGATATGGTCGGGGAGCTGTTTTTT. Protein sequence: CASSQDMVGELFF.

Note on this clone: This sample includes further DNA sequences coding for the same CDR3. The chain recombines TRBV27 with TRBJ2-5; 10 bases are shared with TRBD2. CDR3 length equals 14 residues. Germline-derived CDR1 and CDR2 are MNHEY and SMNVEV (reference sequence). Trimming took 5 bases from V and 4 from J; bases not matched to a gene: 4. The CDR3 loop is CASSLRLAGETQYF. CDR3 sequence (DNA): TGTGCCAGCAGTCTCCGACTAGCGGGAGAGACCCAGTACTTC.

This rearrangement joins TRBV7-2 to TRBJ1-5; D gene uncertain. The CDR3 is made up of 16 amino acids. CDR1 SGHTA and CDR2 FQGNSA come from the germline V gene. Trimming shortened V by 0 bases and J by 0 bases, and 9 bases separated the two germline ends. The CDR3 bases are TGTGCCAGCAGCTTAGCCGTCCAGGATAGCAATCAGCCCCAGCATTTT. Protein sequence: CASSLAVQDSNQPQHF. The complete variable domain, with remaining parts taken from reference TRBV7-2 and TRBJ1-5, reads GAGVSQSPSNKVTEKGKDVELRCDPISGHTALYWYRQSLGQGLEFLIYFQGNSAPDKSGLPSDRFSAERTGGSVSTLTIQRTQQEDSAVYLCASSLAVQDSNQPQHFGDGTRLSIL.

The V call is TRBV9, the J call TRBJ2-3; D gene uncertain. The V gene's germline CDR1 is SGDLS and CDR2 YYNGEE. CDR3 length: 13 amino acids. V was pared by 0 bases and J by 4 bases, with 6 bases between. The CDR3 is CASSVDGPDTQYF. The CDR3 coding sequence is TGTGCCAGCAGCGTAGATGGGCCAGATACGCAGTATTTT.

This clone was counted once. The genes are TRBV9 and TRBJ2-2, with D perhaps TRBD2 (5 bases). Germline V gene sequence: CDR1 SGDLS, CDR2 YYNGEE. This CDR3 comprises 15 residues. V lost 5 bases, J lost 0 bases, and 11 bases lay in between. The CDR3 sequence is CASSSWRANTGELFF. In DNA form, the CDR3 reads TGTGCCAGCAGTAGTTGGCGGGCGAACACCGGGGAGCTGTTTTTT.

This chain joins TRBV5-5 and TRBJ1-4; the match to TRBD1 covers 9 bases. Germline trimming cut 6 bases from V and 8 bases from J; bases unmatched to any gene: 14. This CDR3 region has 16 residues. CDR1 is SGHKS, CDR2 YYEKEE, per germline (reference sequence). The CDR3 bases are TGTGCCAGCACGCTTCACCAGGACAGGGGAGAAGAAAAACTGTTTTTT. Amino acid sequence: CASTLHQDRGEEKLFF.

The rearrangement uses TRBV11-3 and TRBJ2-5; D possibly corresponds to TRBD1 (5 bases). Germline CDR1 reads SGHNT; CDR2 reads YENEEA. V lost 1 base, J lost 3 bases, and 12 bases lay in between. CDR3 length: 15 amino acids. The CDR3 DNA sequence: TGTGCCAGCAGCTTAGCCCAGGGTATCGAAGAGACCCAGTACTTC. Protein product: CASSLAQGIEETQYF.

The chain employs TRBV4-3 and TRBJ2-5; no clear D. CDR1 and CDR2 (germline): LGHNA, YSLEER. Trimming cost V 0 bases and J 2 bases, with 13 bases left between them. The CDR3 extends over 16 amino acids. The chain's CDR3 is CASSQESPGDQETQYF. The CDR3, as DNA: TGCGCCAGCAGCCAAGAGTCCCCCGGAGATCAAGAGACCCAGTACTTC.

The chain links TRBV10-1 to TRBJ2-5; D not resolved. This CDR3 region has 14 residues. V was trimmed by 0 bases and J by 1 base, leaving 6 bases between them. Germline lookup yields CDR1 WNHNN and CDR2 SYGVQD (reference sequence). CDR3 DNA: TGCGCCAGCAGTGAGTCCCAGGCCCAAGAGACCCAGTACTTC. Amino acids: CASSESQAQETQYF.

J is TRBJ1-2 and V is TRBV6-5; the D is unclear. Looked up from germline, CDR1 is MNHEY and CDR2 is SVGAGI. This CDR3 region has 14 residues. The germline V and J ends were trimmed by 0 bases and 2 bases, with 7 bases remaining between them. CDR3 amino acids: CASSYSTENYGYTF. CDR3 DNA sequence: TGTGCCAGCAGTTACTCGACGGAGAACTATGGCTACACCTTC.

This chain uses TRBV7-8 with TRBJ2-7; possible D gene TRBD1, 6 bases. The germline V gene has CDR1 SGHVS and CDR2 FQNEAQ. The CDR3 is 15 amino acids. The V gene lost 1 base and the J gene lost 2 bases, with 12 bases spanning the gap. The chain's CDR3 is CASSLDRVKTYEQYF. The CDR3 DNA reads TGTGCCAGCAGCTTAGACAGGGTCAAAACCTACGAGCAGTACTTC. Together with reference TRBV7-8 and TRBJ2-7, the CDR3 gives the full variable domain: GAGVSQSPRYKVAKRGQDVALRCDPISGHVSLFWYQQALGQGPEFLTYFQNEAQLDKSGLPSDRFFAERPEGSVSTLKIQRTQQEDSAVYLCASSLDRVKTYEQYFGPGTRLTVT.